This entry describes one T cell receptor (beta chain). Its specificity is unknown. This record belongs to a study of cytomegalovirus exposure and HLA in healthy donors. PCR was performed using 60 Vbeta and 13 Jbeta primers. Sequencing used immunoSEQ multiplex PCR; TCRdb keeps in-frame clones, though not all of them. There are 150,000 to 160,000 clones in the sample; around 84% occur only once, and about 2.3% lies in the top ten. Study-level findings and limits: Later analysis identified several of the most significant clusters that appeared linked to common viral pathogens.

The ends lost 8 bases at V and 6 bases at J; junction bases unmatched: 7. Germline assignment: CDR1 SQVTM and CDR2 ANQGSEA. The CDR3 is made up of 13 amino acids. Sequencing was carried out using PBMCs. The chain employs TRBV29-1 and TRBJ1-2; 12 nucleotides agree with TRBD1. The clonotype originates from a young woman in good health and CMV-seronegative. For the CDR3, the DNA is TGCAGCCACGGGACAGGGGGCCCCCATGGCTACACCTTC. This translates into CSHGTGGPHGYTF.